Shown below are 17 T cell receptor beta chains from a single sample sequenced in a study of CD8 T cells in ankylosing spondylitis. TCRdb called the 5' RACE reads again in MiXCR, with one record for every CDR3 protein. Among a few hundred thousand distinct CDR3 sequences listed, around 10% were seen once. The sample comprised blood, either unsorted or a sorted T cell fraction (not recorded which). These receptors came from a male donor with ankylosing spondylitis or in good health (not recorded which).

This clonotype was observed at least ten times. CDR3 sequence: CASRRAPRGQNTEAFF. The CDR3 nucleotides read TGTGCCAGCCGCAGGGCTCCCAGGGGGCAGAACACTGAAGCTTTCTTT. The V gene is TRBV28, the J gene TRBJ1-1; 8 nucleotides match TRBD1. The CDR3 length is 16 residues. The germline V gene encodes CDR1 MDHEN and CDR2 SYDVKM. V dropped 8 bases and J dropped 1; count of bases not matched to a gene: 12.

The chain uses TRBV5-1 and TRBJ2-3; possible D gene TRBD1, 6 bases. CDR3 length: 17 residues. V gave up 1 base and J gave up 1 base, with 16 bases separating them. Germline lookup yields CDR1 SGHRS and CDR2 YFSETQ. In DNA, the CDR3 is TGCGCCAGCAGCTTGATCGGGACAATTTCTGGCACAGATACGCAGTATTTT. Protein sequence: CASSLIGTISGTDTQYF.

The chain employs TRBV11-2 and TRBJ1-1; TRBD1 might be the D (5 bases). V lost 1 base and J 3 bases, leaving 9 bases between the germline ends. The germline V gene encodes CDR1 SGHAT and CDR2 FQNNGV. This CDR3 is built from 14 residues. CDR3 loop: CASSLGRGYTEAFF. Written as DNA, the CDR3 is TGTGCCAGCAGCTTAGGGCGGGGCTACACTGAAGCTTTCTTT. Combining the CDR3 with reference TRBV11-2 and TRBJ1-1 gives the whole variable domain EAGVAQSPRYKIIEKRQSVAFWCNPISGHATLYWYQQILGQGPKLLIQFQNNGVVDDSQLPKDRFSAERLKGVDSTLKIQPAKLEDSAVYLCASSLGRGYTEAFFGQGTRLTVV.

A few counts support this clonotype. The V and J genes are TRBV3-1 and TRBJ2-2; a possible D gene is TRBD1 (5 bases). V was pared by 7 bases and J by 5 bases, with 11 bases between. The CDR3 totals 13 residues. The V gene's germline CDR1 is LGHDT and CDR2 YNNKEL (reference sequence). For the CDR3, the DNA is TGTGCCAGCACAGCTAGGGGAACCGGGGAGCTGTTTTTT. Protein sequence: CASTARGTGELFF.

This clonotype was observed a handful of times. The chain combines TRBV5-1 with TRBJ2-3, with TRBD2 matching over 9 bases. This CDR3 is 16 amino acids long. Germline V lookup: CDR1 SGHRS, CDR2 YFSETQ. The V and J ends lost 2 bases and 4 bases, in that order; junction bases with no gene match: 8. As DNA, the CDR3 is TGCGCCAGCAGCTTCCTAGCGGGGACATATTCAGATACGCAGTATTTT. It yields the protein CASSFLAGTYSDTQYF.

This clonotype was counted a few times. The gene calls are TRBV28 and TRBJ2-1; maybe TRBD2 (6 bases). Germline V gives CDR1 MDHEN, CDR2 SYDVKM. Trimming took off 4 bases at V and 12 bases at J, with 13 bases between the two ends. There are 12 residues in the CDR3. The CDR3 sequence: CASSSAGGPQFF. As DNA, the CDR3 is TGTGCCAGCAGTTCCGCCGGGGGACCGCAGTTCTTC.

The chain uses TRBV7-8 and TRBJ2-7; D is unclear. Per the germline V gene, CDR1 is SGHVS and CDR2 is FQNEAQ. V was pared by 5 bases and J by 0 bases, with 17 bases between. The CDR3 length is 16 residues. This CDR3 reads CASSPTMLQSSYEQYF. In nucleotides, the CDR3 is TGTGCCAGCAGCCCCACCATGCTACAGAGCTCCTACGAGCAGTACTTC.

V is TRBV27 and J is TRBJ1-5; D uncertain. The V gene lost 1 base and the J gene lost 4 bases, with 8 bases spanning the gap. The CDR3 extends over 14 amino acids. The germline gives CDR1 MNHEY, CDR2 SMNVEV (reference sequence). The CDR3 DNA reads TGTGCCAGCAGTTTATTCCGGGGAAATCAGCCCCAGCATTTT. This codes for CASSLFRGNQPQHF.

In its sample, this clonotype was seen many times. This chain connects TRBV9 to TRBJ2-7, with D perhaps assigned TRBD1 or TRBD2 (5 bases each). This CDR3 comprises 14 residues. V gave up 4 bases and J gave up 5 bases, with 16 bases separating them. From germline, CDR1 is SGDLS and CDR2 YYNGEE. This chain's CDR3 is CASSHPNRGHEQYF. CDR3 sequence (DNA): TGTGCCAGCAGCCATCCGAATCGGGGCCACGAGCAGTACTTC.

In its sample, this clonotype was seen a few times. This chain links TRBV7-2 with TRBJ2-7; D is unclear. Germline lookup yields CDR1 SGHTA and CDR2 FQGNSA. The CDR3 extends over 14 amino acids. Trimming stripped 4 bases from V and 0 bases from J, with 10 bases between. The CDR3 here is CASSSNRASYEQYF. CDR3 nucleotides: TGTGCCAGCAGCTCGAATAGGGCCTCCTACGAGCAGTACTTC.

This clonotype was counted between two and nine times. The V and J genes are TRBV7-2 and TRBJ2-1, with D perhaps TRBD2 (5 bases). Germline V gene data show CDR1 as SGHTA and CDR2 as FQGNSA. This CDR3 region has 14 residues. V lost 0 bases and J lost 9, with 12 bases in between. The CDR3 sequence is CASSLARAGREQFF. The DNA of the CDR3 is TGTGCCAGCAGCTTAGCTAGGGCGGGTCGTGAGCAGTTCTTC.

This clonotype was counted ten times or more. The rearrangement joins TRBV12-5 to TRBJ2-1; D might be TRBD1 or TRBD2, each matching 5 bases. This CDR3 comprises 15 residues. Germline V gives CDR1 LGHNT, CDR2 FRNRAP. The V end was cut by 1 base, the J end by 7 bases, with 14 bases between. As DNA, the CDR3 is TGTGCTAGTGGTTTGGGGGACGGCCCCCATAATGAGCAGTTCTTC. This gives the protein CASGLGDGPHNEQFF.

V is TRBV2 and J is TRBJ1-4; unclear D gene. CDR1 SNHLY and CDR2 FYNNEI come from the germline V gene. CDR3 size: 16 residues. Trimming shortened V by 7 bases and J by 0 bases, and 15 bases separated the two germline ends. The CDR3 DNA reads TGTGCCAGCACCCTCGCTACAGCTGCAACTAATGAAAAACTGTTTTTT. This translates into CASTLATAATNEKLFF.

A few counts support this clonotype. V gene TRBV28 combines with J gene TRBJ1-5; 7 bases are shared with TRBD1. The length of the CDR3 is 15 residues. Per the germline V gene, CDR1 is MDHEN and CDR2 is SYDVKM. V shed 8 bases, J shed 9 bases, and the junction held 16 bases outside the gene matches. In DNA form, the CDR3 reads TGTGCCAGCGGTCTAACGGGACAGAGCGTCGGGCCCCAGCATTTT. Its translation is CASGLTGQSVGPQHF. Filled out from reference TRBV28 and TRBJ1-5, the complete variable domain reads DVKVTQSSRYLVKRTGEKVFLECVQDMDHENMFWYRQDPGLGLRLIYFSYDVKMKEKGDIPEGYSVSREKKERFSLILESASTNQTSMYLCASGLTGQSVGPQHFGDGTRLSIL.

This clonotype was seen at least ten times. This chain links TRBV15 with TRBJ2-1, with a tentative D call TRBD1 (6 bases). The germline V gene has CDR1 LNHNV and CDR2 YYDKDF (reference sequence). This CDR3 is 16 amino acids long. Deletions cut 1 base from V and 10 bases from J, with 20 bases between. The CDR3 region is CATSRASTGLRIEQFF. In nucleotides, the CDR3 is TGTGCCACCAGCAGAGCCTCCACAGGGTTGCGGATCGAGCAGTTCTTC. The full variable domain, completed using reference TRBV15 and TRBJ2-1, is DAMVIQNPRYQVTQFGKPVTLSCSQTLNHNVMYWYQQKSSQAPKLLFHYYDKDFNNEADTPDNFQSRRPNTSFCFLDIRSPGLGDTAMYLCATSRASTGLRIEQFFGPGTRLTVL.

This chain connects TRBV12-3 or TRBV12-4 to TRBJ1-2; weak D call: TRBD1 (6 bases). CDR3 length: 14 amino acids. Between the trimmed V and J ends, which lost 1 base and 8 bases, there was a span of 14 bases. CDR3 DNA: TGTGCCAGCAGTTTAGGGGGGGCGCCTCGCGGCTACACCTTC. Translating it yields CASSLGGAPRGYTF.

The J gene is TRBJ1-1, the V gene TRBV20-1, with D perhaps TRBD1 (6 bases). Germline V gene data show CDR1 as DFQATT and CDR2 as SNEGSKA (reference sequence). This CDR3 contains 14 residues. V was pared by 2 bases and J by 6 bases, with 16 bases between. CDR3: CSARSLRGRAEAFF. Here the CDR3 DNA reads TGCAGTGCTAGATCCCTTCGGGGGCGGGCTGAAGCTTTCTTT.